This T cell receptor beta chain stems from a study of blood T cell repertoires in COVID-19. The CDR3 loop spans 12 amino acids. Germline CDR1 SQVTM, CDR2 ANQGSEA. V lost 6 bases and J 0 bases, leaving 9 bases between the germline ends. TCRdb's copy holds only in-frame clones and misses some; the assay was immunoSEQ multiplex PCR. Of 72,000 or so clones listed, over 85% are singletons. This clone was seen a few times. Material: peripheral blood. The receptor was isolated from a man aged 55 to 70 with acute or convalescent COVID-19. The chain links TRBV29-1 to TRBJ2-7, with D possibly matching TRBD1 (7 bases). This CDR3 reads CSVRGASYEQYF. DNA of the CDR3: TGCAGCGTCAGGGGGGCCTCCTACGAGCAGTACTTC.